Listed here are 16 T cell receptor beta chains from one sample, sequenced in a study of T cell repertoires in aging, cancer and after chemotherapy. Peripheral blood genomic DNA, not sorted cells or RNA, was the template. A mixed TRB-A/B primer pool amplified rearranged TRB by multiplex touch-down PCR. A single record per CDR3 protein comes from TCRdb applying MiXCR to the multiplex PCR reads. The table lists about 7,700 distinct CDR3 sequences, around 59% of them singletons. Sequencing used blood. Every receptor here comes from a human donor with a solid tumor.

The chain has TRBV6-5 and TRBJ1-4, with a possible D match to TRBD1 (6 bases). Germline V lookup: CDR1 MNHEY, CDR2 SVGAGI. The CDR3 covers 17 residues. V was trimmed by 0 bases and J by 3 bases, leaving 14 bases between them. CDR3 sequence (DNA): TGTGCCAGCAGTTACTCGACTTGGGGGGCGGCTAATGAAAAACTGTTTTTT. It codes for CASSYSTWGAANEKLFF.

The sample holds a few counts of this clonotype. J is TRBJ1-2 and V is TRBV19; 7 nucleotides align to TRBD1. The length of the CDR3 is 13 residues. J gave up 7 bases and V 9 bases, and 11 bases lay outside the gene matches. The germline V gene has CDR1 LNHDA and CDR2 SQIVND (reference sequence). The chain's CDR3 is CASIPPGGGGYTF. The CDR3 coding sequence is TGTGCCAGCATCCCTCCAGGGGGGGGTGGCTACACCTTC.

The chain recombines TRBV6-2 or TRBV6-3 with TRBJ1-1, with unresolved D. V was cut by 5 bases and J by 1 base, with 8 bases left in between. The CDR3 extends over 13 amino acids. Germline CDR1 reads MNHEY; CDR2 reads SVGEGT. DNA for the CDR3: TGTGCCAGCAGTCGGACTCAGAACACTGAAGCTTTCTTT. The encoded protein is CASSRTQNTEAFF.

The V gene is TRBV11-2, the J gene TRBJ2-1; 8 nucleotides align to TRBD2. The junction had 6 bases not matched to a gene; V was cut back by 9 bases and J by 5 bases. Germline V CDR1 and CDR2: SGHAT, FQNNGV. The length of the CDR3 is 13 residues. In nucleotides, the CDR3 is TGTGCCAGTCGCGGGAGGAAGGACAATGAGCAGTTCTTC. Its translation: CASRGRKDNEQFF.

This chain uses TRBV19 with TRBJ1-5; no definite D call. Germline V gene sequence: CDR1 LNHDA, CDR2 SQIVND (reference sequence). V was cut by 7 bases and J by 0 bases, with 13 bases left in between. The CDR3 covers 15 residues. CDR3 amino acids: CASKDVRYSNQPQHF. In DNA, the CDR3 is TGTGCCAGTAAAGATGTCAGATATAGCAATCAGCCCCAGCATTTT.

CDR3 bases: TGTGCCAGCAGCTTGGCCCAACTAGCGGCGAACACCGGGGAGCTGTTTTTT. It is translated as CASSLAQLAANTGELFF. J is TRBJ2-2 and V is TRBV5-4, with 8 bases that match TRBD2. The CDR3 is 17 amino acids. V lost 0 bases to trimming and J lost 0 bases; unmatched junction nucleotides: 4. Germline CDR1 SGHNT, CDR2 YYREEE (reference sequence).

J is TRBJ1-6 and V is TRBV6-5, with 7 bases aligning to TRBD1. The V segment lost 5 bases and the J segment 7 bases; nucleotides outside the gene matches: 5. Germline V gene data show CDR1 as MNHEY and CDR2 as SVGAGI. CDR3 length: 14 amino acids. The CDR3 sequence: CASSEGTVNSPLHF. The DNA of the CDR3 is TGTGCCAGCAGTGAAGGGACAGTAAATTCACCCCTCCACTTT.

The CDR3 region has the DNA TGCAGTGCCAAAACTCGGGCCGGCGAGCAGTACTTC. Amino acid sequence: CSAKTRAGEQYF. The chain joins TRBV20-1 to TRBJ2-7; D remains unclear. The CDR3 sequence is 12 residues long. Trimming removed 6 bases from V and 6 bases from J, with 15 bases in between. Germline CDR1 reads DFQATT; CDR2 reads SNEGSKA (reference sequence).

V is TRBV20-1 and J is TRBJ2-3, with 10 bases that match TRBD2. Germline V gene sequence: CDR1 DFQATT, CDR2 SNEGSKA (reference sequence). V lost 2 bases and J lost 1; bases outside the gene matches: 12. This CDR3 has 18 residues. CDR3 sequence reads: CSARLAGALRGGTDTQYF. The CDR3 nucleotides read TGCAGTGCTAGACTAGCGGGAGCCCTGCGGGGGGGCACAGATACGCAGTATTTT.

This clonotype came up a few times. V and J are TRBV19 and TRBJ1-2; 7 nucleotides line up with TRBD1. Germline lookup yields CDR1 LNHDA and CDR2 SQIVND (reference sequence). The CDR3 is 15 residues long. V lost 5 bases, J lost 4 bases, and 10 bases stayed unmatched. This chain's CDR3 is CASSGADRVIYGYTF. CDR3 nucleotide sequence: TGTGCCAGTAGTGGCGCCGACAGGGTGATCTATGGCTACACCTTC.

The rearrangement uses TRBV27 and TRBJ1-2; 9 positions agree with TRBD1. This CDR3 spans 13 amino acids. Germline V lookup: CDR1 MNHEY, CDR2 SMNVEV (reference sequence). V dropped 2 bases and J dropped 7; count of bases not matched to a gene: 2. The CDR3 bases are TGTGCCAGCAGTTTAGACAGGGGGTTTGGCTACACCTTC. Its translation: CASSLDRGFGYTF.

The CDR3 loop reads CASSLLDRGHEQFF. Written as DNA, the CDR3 is TGTGCCAGCAGCTTACTGGACAGGGGCCATGAGCAGTTCTTC. The V and J genes are TRBV7-2 and TRBJ2-1; 9 bases are shared with TRBD1. The germline V gene has CDR1 SGHTA and CDR2 FQGNSA. Unmatched junction bases numbered 4, after V lost 2 bases and J lost 8 bases. The CDR3 is 14 residues long.

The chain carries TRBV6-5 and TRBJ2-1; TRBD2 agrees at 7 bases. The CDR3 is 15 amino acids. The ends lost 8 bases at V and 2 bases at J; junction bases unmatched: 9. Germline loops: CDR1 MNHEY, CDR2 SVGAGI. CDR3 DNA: TGTGCCAGCCGACTAGCTGGAGGACCCTACAATGAGCAGTTCTTC. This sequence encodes CASRLAGGPYNEQFF.

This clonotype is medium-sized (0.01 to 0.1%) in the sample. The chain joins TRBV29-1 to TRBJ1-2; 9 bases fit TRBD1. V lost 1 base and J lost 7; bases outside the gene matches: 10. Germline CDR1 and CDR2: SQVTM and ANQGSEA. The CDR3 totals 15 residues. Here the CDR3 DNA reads TGCAGCGTTGAAGCCCTCCGAGGACAGGGGATTGGCTACACCTTC. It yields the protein CSVEALRGQGIGYTF.

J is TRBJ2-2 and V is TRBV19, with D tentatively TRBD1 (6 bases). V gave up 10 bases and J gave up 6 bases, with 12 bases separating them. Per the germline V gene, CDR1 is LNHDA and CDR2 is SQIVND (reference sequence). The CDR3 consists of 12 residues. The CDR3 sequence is CATNQGSGELFF. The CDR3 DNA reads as TGTGCCACCAATCAGGGGTCCGGGGAGCTGTTTTTT.

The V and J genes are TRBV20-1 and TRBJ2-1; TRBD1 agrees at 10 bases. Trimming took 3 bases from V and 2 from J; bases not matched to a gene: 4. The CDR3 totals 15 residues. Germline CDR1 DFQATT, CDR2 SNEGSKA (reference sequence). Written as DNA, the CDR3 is TGCAGTGCTAGTGGAGACAGGGGGCCCTACAATGAGCAGTTCTTC. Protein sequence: CSASGDRGPYNEQFF.